This passage covers 18 T cell receptor beta chains from one sample sequenced in a study of cytomegalovirus exposure and HLA in healthy donors. With 60 Vbeta and 13 Jbeta primers, the PCR was carried out. Clones were sequenced by immunoSEQ multiplex PCR, and TCRdb holds only the in-frame ones, with some missing. The sample includes fewer than 200,000 clones, roughly 79% of them seen just once. Sequencing was performed on PBMCs. Receptors originate from a woman between 45 and 60 years old in good health and CMV-seronegative.

The chain employs TRBV7-9 and TRBJ1-5; no clear D. The CDR3 contains 14 residues. CDR1 is SEHNR, CDR2 FQNEAQ, per germline (reference sequence). V lost 1 base, J lost 2 bases, and 6 bases lay in between. The chain's CDR3 is CASSLESGNQPQHF. The CDR3 bases are TGTGCCAGCAGCTTAGAGTCAGGCAATCAGCCCCAGCATTTT.

Only a few counts were recorded for this clone. The chain links TRBV28 to TRBJ1-5; weak D call: TRBD1 (5 bases). V lost 7 bases, J lost 5 bases, and 15 bases lay in between. This CDR3 has 14 amino acids. Germline CDR1 reads MDHEN; CDR2 reads SYDVKM. DNA of the CDR3: TGTGCCAGCACCACTCAGGGTGTCTATCAGCCCCAGCATTTT. It codes for CASTTQGVYQPQHF.

This clone was counted a few times. The chain carries TRBV6-5 and TRBJ2-7; D is unresolved. This CDR3 has 14 amino acids. The V end lost 0 bases, the J end lost 2 bases, and 8 bases lay between the germline ends. CDR1 MNHEY and CDR2 SVGAGI come from the germline V gene. This CDR3 is CASSYSDGPYEQYF. CDR3 DNA sequence: TGTGCCAGCAGTTACTCTGATGGGCCCTACGAGCAGTACTTC.

The chain has TRBV4-1 and TRBJ1-4; TRBD1 might be the D (5 bases). Deletions cut 4 bases from V and 4 bases from J, with 13 bases between. The CDR3 extends over 15 amino acids. From germline, CDR1 is MGHRA and CDR2 YSYEKL. Here the CDR3 DNA reads TGCGCCAGCAGCCCTCCTGACAGACTTAATGAAAAACTGTTTTTT. It yields the protein CASSPPDRLNEKLFF.

The rearrangement links TRBV5-1 to TRBJ2-1; 7 bases match TRBD2. Trimming cost V 0 bases and J 2 bases; bases outside gene matches: 5. Germline V gives CDR1 SGHRS, CDR2 YFSETQ. The CDR3 extends over 16 amino acids. CDR3 DNA sequence: TGCGCCAGCAGCTTGGAAGGTGCGGGGGCCTACAATGAGCAGTTCTTC. Its protein product is CASSLEGAGAYNEQFF.

There are a few counts of this clone. The V and J genes are TRBV21-1 and TRBJ2-7; the table gives TRBD1 as D, unverified against the DNA. TRBV21-1 corresponds to a pseudogene. This CDR3 is 13 amino acids long. The CDR3 reads CASSTRQSREQYF. The CDR3 nucleotides are TGTGCCAGCAGCACCCGACAGAGTCGGGAGCAGTACTTC.

V and J are TRBV11-2 and TRBJ2-1; 13 nucleotides agree with TRBD2. CDR3 length equals 17 residues. Germline CDR1 and CDR2: SGHAT and FQNNGV. V lost 7 bases and J lost 0; bases outside the gene matches: 6. The DNA for the CDR3 is TGTGCCAGCACCCCCACTAGCGGGGGGGGCTCCTACAATGAGCAGTTCTTC. This translates into CASTPTSGGGSYNEQFF.

This chain uses TRBV19 with TRBJ1-1, with TRBD1 matching 7 bases. CDR3 length: 16 residues. Germline-derived CDR1 and CDR2 are LNHDA and SQIVND (reference sequence). With V trimmed by 5 bases and J by 1 base, 10 bases remained unmatched. CDR3 in amino acids: CASSGNPGQRNTEAFF. The CDR3 region has the DNA TGTGCCAGTAGTGGAAACCCGGGACAGAGGAACACTGAAGCTTTCTTT.

The CDR3 loop is CASNPSDRANTEAFF. Written as DNA, the CDR3 is TGTGCCAGCAACCCCTCGGACAGGGCTAACACTGAAGCTTTCTTT. V and J are TRBV28 and TRBJ1-1, with 8 bases fitting TRBD1. Losses at the gene ends were 7 bases for V and 2 bases for J; bases not matched to a gene: 9. From germline, CDR1 is MDHEN and CDR2 SYDVKM. CDR3 length: 15 residues.

The rearrangement uses TRBV4-1 and TRBJ2-2; 7 bases map to TRBD2. This CDR3 region has 15 residues. V dropped 4 bases and J dropped 1; count of bases not matched to a gene: 3. Germline V gene sequence: CDR1 MGHRA, CDR2 YSYEKL. The CDR3 DNA reads as TGCGCCAGCAGCCCCCAGCGGGGGAACACCGGGGAGCTGTTTTTT. Its protein is CASSPQRGNTGELFF.

The chain links TRBV2 to TRBJ1-1; no firm D call. There are 13 residues in the CDR3. Germline V gene lookup returns CDR1 SNHLY and CDR2 FYNNEI. Trimming shortened V by 11 bases and J by 0 bases, and 13 bases separated the two germline ends. CDR3 in DNA: TGTGCCGCGGGTCGGGAGGTGAACACTGAAGCTTTCTTT. Its translation: CAAGREVNTEAFF.

V and J are TRBV7-9 and TRBJ2-5, with TRBD2 matching over 9 bases. Germline-derived CDR1 and CDR2 are SEHNR and FQNEAQ (reference sequence). The CDR3 length is 16 residues. V lost 4 bases, J lost 9 bases, and 15 bases stayed unmatched. The CDR3 here is CASSSLIEGGRAAQYF. The CDR3 DNA is TGTGCCAGCAGCTCCCTCATAGAGGGCGGGAGGGCCGCCCAGTACTTC.

Details on this clone: At one boundary the junction diverges from the germline segment, which might be a read error. This chain links TRBV7-9 with TRBJ1-1, with 7 bases aligning to TRBD1. This CDR3 contains 12 residues. Per germline, CDR1 SEHNR and CDR2 FQNEAQ (reference sequence). The CDR3, as DNA: TGTTCCAGCAGCGCCGGGACAGCCGAAGCTTTCTTT. This encodes CSSSAGTAEAFF.

The sample holds one count of this clone. V is TRBV9 and J is TRBJ2-7; D is possibly TRBD1 (5 bases). The CDR3 consists of 14 residues. Trimming left V 0 bases short and J 2 bases short, with 9 bases between. Looked up from germline, CDR1 is SGDLS and CDR2 is YYNGEE. CDR3 loop: CASSVDWTPYEQYF. The CDR3 nucleotides read TGTGCCAGCAGCGTAGACTGGACACCCTACGAGCAGTACTTC.

This chain connects TRBV7-2 to TRBJ2-7, with 8 bases aligning to TRBD2. V lost 6 bases and J lost 0; bases outside the gene matches: 7. Germline lookup yields CDR1 SGHTA and CDR2 FQGNSA. This CDR3 is built from 15 residues. CDR3 DNA: TGTGCCAGCAGGGAAACTAGCGGAAGCTCCTACGAGCAGTACTTC. Its protein product is CASRETSGSSYEQYF. The entire variable domain, with the rest obtained from reference TRBV7-2 and TRBJ2-7, is as follows: GAGVSQSPSNKVTEKGKDVELRCDPISGHTALYWYRQSLGQGLEFLIYFQGNSAPDKSGLPSDRFSAERTGGSVSTLTIQRTQQEDSAVYLCASRETSGSSYEQYFGPGTRLTVT.

The V gene is TRBV2, the J gene TRBJ2-1; no reliable D call. The length of the CDR3 is 11 residues. Per the germline V gene, CDR1 is SNHLY and CDR2 is FYNNEI. Trimming took 6 bases from V and 8 from J, leaving 8 bases between them. The CDR3 spells CASSEVDEQFF. CDR3 sequence (DNA): TGTGCCAGCAGCGAGGTGGATGAGCAGTTCTTC.

V usage is TRBV7-2 and J usage is TRBJ1-1, with D possibly being TRBD1 (5 bases). V lost 5 bases, J lost 6 bases, and 13 bases lay in between. The CDR3 sequence is 13 residues long. Germline CDR1 and CDR2: SGHTA and FQGNSA. CDR3 coding DNA: TGTGCCAGCAGCCTACAGGTTGCCGCTGAAGCTTTCTTT. It translates to CASSLQVAAEAFF.

The chain combines TRBV5-6 with TRBJ2-7, with TRBD2 as a possible D gene (5 bases). Germline assignment: CDR1 SGHDT and CDR2 YYEEEE. This CDR3 comprises 12 residues. The V end lost 4 bases, the J end lost 8 bases, and 13 bases lay between the germline ends. CDR3 in DNA: TGTGCCAGCAGCCCCGGACGGGGAAAGCAGTACTTC. As protein: CASSPGRGKQYF.